These 9 T cell receptor beta chains were all obtained from the same sample, sequenced in a study of cytotoxic CD8 clonotypes in ibrutinib-treated CLL. Clones were sequenced by immunoSEQ multiplex PCR, and TCRdb holds only the in-frame ones, with some missing. The sample contains some 300,000 clones, about 80% of which appear only once. The material was PBMCs, obtained before ibrutinib treatment. These receptor sequences come from a human donor with chronic lymphocytic leukemia.

The rearrangement uses TRBV5-5 and TRBJ2-2; 7 bases match TRBD1. This CDR3 has 14 residues. The ends lost 4 bases at V and 5 bases at J; junction bases unmatched: 5. Germline CDR1 is SGHKS and CDR2 is YYEKEE (reference sequence). CDR3 protein: CASSRDRTTGELFF. The CDR3 bases are TGTGCCAGCAGCCGGGACAGAACTACCGGGGAGCTGTTTTTT. The variable domain in full, with the rest retrieved from reference TRBV5-5 and TRBJ2-2, is DAGVTQSPTHLIKTRGQQVTLRCSPISGHKSVSWYQQVLGQGPQFIFQYYEKEERGRGNFPDRFSARQFPNYSSELNVNALLLGDSALYLCASSRDRTTGELFFGEGSRLTVL.

The genes are TRBV5-1 and TRBJ2-7, with 10 bases matching TRBD2. The CDR3 loop spans 18 amino acids. The germline V gene encodes CDR1 SGHRS and CDR2 YFSETQ. Germline trimming cut 0 bases from V and 2 bases from J; bases unmatched to any gene: 11. The CDR3: CASSLASASGSKAYEQYF. CDR3 DNA sequence: TGCGCCAGCAGCTTGGCGTCGGCTAGCGGGAGTAAAGCCTACGAGCAGTACTTC. The full variable domain, in which reference TRBV5-1 and TRBJ2-7 provide the parts outside the CDR3, is KAGVTQTPRYLIKTRGQQVTLSCSPISGHRSVSWYQQTPGQGLQFLFEYFSETQRNKGNFPGRFSGRQFSNSRSEMNVSTLELGDSALYLCASSLASASGSKAYEQYFGPGTRLTVT.

The V and J genes are TRBV5-8 and TRBJ2-3, with 10 bases that match TRBD2. J was trimmed by 6 bases and V by 7 bases; bases with no gene match: 8. CDR3 size: 14 residues. Germline-derived CDR1 and CDR2 are SGHTS and YDEGEE. The CDR3, as DNA: TGTGCCAGCGCTAGCGGGAGAGGACCCGATACGCAGTATTTT. Encoded protein: CASASGRGPDTQYF.

This clone was detected only once. V and J are TRBV7-9 and TRBJ2-3, with TRBD2 identical over 7 bases. With V trimmed by 1 base and J by 2 bases, 15 bases remained unmatched. The CDR3 is made up of 19 amino acids. Germline V lookup: CDR1 SEHNR, CDR2 FQNEAQ (reference sequence). CDR3 bases: TGTGCCAGCAGCTTAGACGTATTAAGAGGGAGGGCCTTCACAGATACGCAGTATTTT. It yields the protein CASSLDVLRGRAFTDTQYF.

This clone was seen once. J is TRBJ2-1 and V is TRBV15; tentative D call: TRBD2 (5 bases). The ends were cut back, 1 base at V and 3 bases at J, with 16 bases in the middle. This CDR3 has 17 amino acids. Looked up from germline, CDR1 is LNHNV and CDR2 is YYDKDF (reference sequence). The CDR3 bases are TGTGCCACCAGCAGAGTCATTTGGACTCTCCACTACAATGAGCAGTTCTTC. Its translation is CATSRVIWTLHYNEQFF.

This chain connects TRBV5-1 to TRBJ2-4; 10 bases map to TRBD2. The V and J ends lost 0 bases and 0 bases, in that order; junction bases with no gene match: 3. Per the germline V gene, CDR1 is SGHRS and CDR2 is YFSETQ. The CDR3 consists of 17 residues. CDR3 protein: CASSLGASGRAKNIQYF. The CDR3 DNA follows: TGCGCCAGCAGCTTGGGGGCTAGCGGGAGAGCCAAAAACATTCAGTACTTC.

The chain carries TRBV30 and TRBJ2-3; 11 nucleotides line up with TRBD2. The CDR3 covers 17 residues. Germline loops: CDR1 GTSNPN, CDR2 SVGIG (reference sequence). Trimming at V came to 1 base and at J to 2 bases, leaving 8 bases not matched to a gene. The CDR3 here is CAWSGGLAGGATDTQYF. DNA for the CDR3: TGTGCCTGGAGTGGGGGGCTAGCGGGAGGAGCCACAGATACGCAGTATTTT.

The chain combines TRBV27 with TRBJ2-7; D is undetermined. V was cut by 0 bases and J by 4 bases, with 13 bases left in between. This CDR3 is built from 15 residues. Germline-derived CDR1 and CDR2 are MNHEY and SMNVEV (reference sequence). CDR3 bases: TGTGCCAGCAGTTTATCGCCCAGGCTAGTGTACGAGCAGTACTTC. It yields the protein CASSLSPRLVYEQYF.

The rearrangement uses TRBV5-1 and TRBJ2-5, with unresolved D. This CDR3 is built from 15 residues. CDR1 and CDR2 (germline): SGHRS, YFSETQ. V lost 2 bases, J lost 5 bases, and 16 bases lay in between. CDR3 sequence reads: CASSFSSADRETQYF. As DNA, the CDR3 is TGCGCCAGCAGCTTTTCCTCCGCCGACCGGGAGACCCAGTACTTC.